Each of the 17 T cell receptor beta chains below was sequenced from the same sample in a study of blood T cell repertoires in COVID-19. Repertoires were generated with immunoSEQ multiplex PCR, while TCRdb's copy carries only in-frame clones and drops some. The sample shows about 220,000 clones, approximately 90% of them seen only once. The sample comprised PBMCs or T cells enriched from blood (not recorded which). These receptors were obtained from a woman aged 18-30 years in a cohort exposed to, infected with or recovered from COVID-19 (not recorded which).

The genes are TRBV11-3 and TRBJ2-5, with unresolved D. Germline assignment: CDR1 SGHNT and CDR2 YENEEA. Trimming removed 2 bases from V and 5 bases from J, with 6 bases in between. The CDR3 runs 12 residues. The CDR3 DNA is TGTGCCAGCAGCTTACGGTATGAGACCCAGTACTTC. Protein product: CASSLRYETQYF.

The chain couples TRBV4-1 to TRBJ2-4; 16 bases align to TRBD2. Per germline, CDR1 MGHRA and CDR2 YSYEKL. The CDR3 is 20 amino acids. The V segment lost 3 bases and the J segment 1 base; nucleotides outside the gene matches: 9. The CDR3 loop is CASSHQPGLAGGLAKNIQYF. In nucleotides, the CDR3 is TGCGCCAGCAGCCACCAGCCGGGACTAGCGGGGGGGCTCGCCAAAAACATTCAGTACTTC.

The chain employs TRBV7-9 and TRBJ1-4; perhaps TRBD1 as D (6 bases). This CDR3 contains 17 residues. Per the germline V gene, CDR1 is SEHNR and CDR2 is FQNEAQ (reference sequence). V lost 2 bases to trimming and J lost 4 bases, with 17 bases between them. CDR3 loop: CASSLSARGIGNEKLFF. The CDR3 DNA is TGTGCCAGCAGCTTAAGTGCCAGGGGCATTGGTAATGAAAAACTGTTTTTT.

The chain uses TRBV6-5 and TRBJ2-7; perhaps TRBD2 as D (5 bases). Trimming removed 2 bases from V and 2 bases from J, with 7 bases in between. Germline CDR1 is MNHEY and CDR2 is SVGAGI. This CDR3 is built from 13 residues. The CDR3 loop reads CASSYPGTYEQYF. The CDR3, as DNA: TGTGCCAGCAGTTACCCCGGGACCTACGAGCAGTACTTC.

The chain employs TRBV7-9 and TRBJ1-6, with 7 bases matching TRBD1. Germline values: CDR1 SEHNR, CDR2 FQNEAQ (reference sequence). After removal of 6 bases from V and 7 bases from J, the junction contained 9 bases not matched to a gene. This CDR3 has 15 residues. CDR3 loop: CASRRTTGWNSPLHF. CDR3 coding DNA: TGTGCCAGCAGGCGAACGACAGGGTGGAATTCACCCCTCCACTTT.

The chain is built from TRBV5-1 and TRBJ1-6; 10 bases are a match to TRBD1. Trimming removed 4 bases from V and 3 bases from J; junction bases left unmatched: 1. The CDR3 length is 15 residues. CDR1 is SGHRS and CDR2 is YFSETQ in the germline V gene. The DNA for the CDR3 is TGCGCCAGCAGCCGGGACAGGGGCTATAATTCACCCCTCCACTTT. It codes for CASSRDRGYNSPLHF.

CDR3 sequence (DNA): TGTGCCAGCAGACCTTCACAGGGGGCCATCACTGAAGCTTTCTTT. Protein product: CASRPSQGAITEAFF. The gene calls are TRBV28 and TRBJ1-1; 9 bases are shared with TRBD1. Germline CDR1 MDHEN, CDR2 SYDVKM. The CDR3 is made up of 15 amino acids. V dropped 6 bases and J dropped 4; count of bases not matched to a gene: 9.

Note on this clone: Compared with germline, one end of the junction differs, possibly owing to a read error. This chain connects TRBV6-2 or TRBV6-3 to TRBJ1-1; D not certain. Germline V gene lookup returns CDR1 MNHEY and CDR2 SVGEGT. The CDR3 length is 13 residues. CDR3 nucleotide sequence: TGTGCCAGCAGCTACTGGCGGGGAACTGAAGCTTTCTTT. Protein sequence: CASSYWRGTEAFF.

This chain joins TRBV24-1 and TRBJ2-1; 13 bases are a match to TRBD2. Trimming cost V 2 bases and J 9 bases; bases outside gene matches: 6. Per germline, CDR1 KGHDR and CDR2 SFDVKD. The CDR3 spans 16 residues. The CDR3 region has the DNA TGTGCCACCAGTGATTCTGGACTAGCGGGAGCGCTTGAGCAGTTCTTC. It yields the protein CATSDSGLAGALEQFF.

About this clone: The junction shows a germline mismatch at one end, possibly a read error. V gene TRBV7-7 combines with J gene TRBJ2-1, with TRBD2 identical over 7 bases. Germline CDR1 is SSHAT and CDR2 is FNYEAQ (reference sequence). The CDR3 has 17 amino acids. CDR3 DNA: TGTGCTAGCAGCCGCCTTTACGAGGGAGGGAAAGGCAATGAGCAGTTCTTC. As protein: CASSRLYEGGKGNEQFF.

The V call is TRBV29-1, the J call TRBJ2-7, with D hard to call. Between the trimmed V and J ends, which lost 7 bases and 4 bases, there was a span of 17 bases. The CDR3 loop spans 13 amino acids. CDR1 and CDR2 (germline): SQVTM, ANQGSEA. The CDR3 coding sequence is TGCAGCGCTGGAGTTGTCGGAACATACGAGCAGTACTTC. The encoded protein is CSAGVVGTYEQYF.

The chain uses TRBV19 and TRBJ1-2; D perhaps matches TRBD1 (6 bases). The CDR3 has 12 residues. V was shortened by 7 bases and J by 4 bases, with 10 bases between the two germline ends. Germline V CDR1 and CDR2: LNHDA, SQIVND (reference sequence). CDR3 loop: CASTNRVYGYTF. Written as DNA, the CDR3 is TGTGCCAGTACCAACAGGGTCTATGGCTACACCTTC.

V and J are TRBV21-1 and TRBJ1-5. TRBV21-1 is tagged as a pseudogene. The CDR3 totals 10 residues. CDR3 amino acids: CASRYQPQHF. In nucleotides, the CDR3 is TGTGCCAGTAGATATCAGCCCCAGCATTTT.

This clone was recorded once. The rearrangement joins TRBV7-9 to TRBJ1-5, with 9 positions matching TRBD1. The J segment lost 8 bases and the V segment lost 5 bases, leaving 10 bases of the junction unmatched. The CDR3 contains 15 residues. Germline V gives CDR1 SEHNR, CDR2 FQNEAQ (reference sequence). The CDR3 spells CASSVGADRGEPQHF. As DNA, the CDR3 is TGTGCCAGCAGCGTAGGTGCGGACAGGGGAGAGCCCCAGCATTTT.

Only a few counts were recorded for this clone. The chain combines TRBV6-5 with TRBJ2-6; D gene ambiguous. V was clipped by 8 bases and J by 3 bases, with 8 bases between them. The CDR3 extends over 13 amino acids. Germline CDR1 MNHEY, CDR2 SVGAGI. CDR3 sequence reads: CASSGRGANVLTF. As DNA, the CDR3 is TGTGCCAGCTCTGGGCGTGGGGCCAACGTCCTGACTTTC.

The J gene is TRBJ2-6, the V gene TRBV6-5; D is undetermined. Trimming cost V 6 bases and J 0 bases, with 3 bases left between them. CDR1 and CDR2 from the germline V gene are MNHEY and SVGAGI. The CDR3 extends over 13 amino acids. The CDR3 loop is CASSSSGANVLTF. The DNA for the CDR3 is TGTGCCAGCAGCTCCTCTGGGGCCAACGTCCTGACTTTC.

The chain carries TRBV5-6 and TRBJ1-4; a possible D gene is TRBD1 (6 bases). The V end was cut by 1 base, the J end by 6 bases, with 13 bases between. There are 15 residues in the CDR3. CDR1 is SGHDT and CDR2 is YYEEEE in the germline V gene. In nucleotides, the CDR3 is TGTGCCAGCAGCTTGATACAGGGCGGGTATGAAAAACTGTTTTTT. Residues: CASSLIQGGYEKLFF. Using reference TRBV5-6 and TRBJ1-4 for the parts outside the CDR3, the full variable domain is DAGVTQSPTHLIKTRGQQVTLRCSPKSGHDTVSWYQQALGQGPQFIFQYYEEEERQRGNFPDRFSGHQFPNYSSELNVNALLLGDSALYLCASSLIQGGYEKLFFGSGTQLSVL.